These T cell receptor beta chains were read from a single sample in a study of cytomegalovirus exposure and HLA in healthy donors. Assay used: immunoSEQ multiplex PCR; TCRdb lists only in-frame clones, some missing. Of approximately 190,000 clones listed, around four fifths are singletons. What was sequenced was PBMCs. The receptors come from a man younger than 30 in good health and CMV-seropositive. Both conserved end residues are part of each CDR3. D genes are given only for firm matches. Clone size, where shown, is once, few, many, or a class for clones that have expanded.

TRBD1	TRBJ1-2	few	TRBV9	CASSLGTGSISNYGYTF	TGTGCCAGCAGCCTCGGGACAGGGTCGATTTCCAACTATGGCTACACCTTC
TRBD1	TRBJ1-2	once	TRBV19	CASSRDRANYGYTF	TGTGCCAGTAGCAGAGACAGGGCTAACTATGGCTACACCTTC
.	TRBJ2-7	.	TRBV5-6	CASSLTGRYEQYF	TGTGCCAGCAGCTTAACAGGCCGCTACGAGCAGTACTTC
TRBD2	TRBJ2-5	.	TRBV6-5	CASSYDSGKGETQYF	TGTGCCAGCAGTTACGACAGCGGGAAGGGAGAGACCCAGTACTTC
.	TRBJ2-5	.	TRBV20-1	CSATGQETQYF	TGCAGTGCTACGGGACAAGAGACCCAGTACTTC
TRBD2	TRBJ2-5	.	TRBV9	CASSVGGRGETQYF	TGTGCCAGCAGCGTGGGTGGGAGGGGAGAGACCCAGTACTTC
.	TRBJ1-5	.	TRBV27	CALRRVSNQPQHF	TGTGCCCTTAGGAGGGTTAGCAATCAGCCCCAGCATTTT
TRBD1	TRBJ1-4	.	TRBV6-5	CASRRQGETEKLFF	TGTGCCAGCAGGAGACAGGGCGAGACTGAAAAACTGTTTTTT
TRBD1	TRBJ2-7	.	TRBV28	CASRNRGSYEQYF	TGTGCCAGCCGAAACAGGGGCTCCTACGAGCAGTACTTC
.	TRBJ2-3	.	TRBV2	CASRPGEHDTQYF	TGTGCCAGCAGGCCTGGAGAGCATGATACGCAGTATTTT
TRBD2	TRBJ2-3	.	TRBV2	CASTRLAGVVDTQYF	TGTGCCAGCACGAGACTAGCGGGAGTTGTAGATACGCAGTATTTT
.	TRBJ2-2	.	TRBV30	CAWSNRATGELFF	TGTGCCTGGAGTAACAGGGCCACCGGGGAGCTGTTTTTT
TRBD1	TRBJ2-7	.	TRBV2	CASRSQGPTPEQYF	TGTGCCAGCAGATCACAGGGGCCAACTCCTGAGCAGTACTTC
TRBD1	TRBJ2-6	once	TRBV30	CAWRGQGYSGANVLTF	TGTGCCTGGAGGGGACAGGGCTACTCTGGGGCCAACGTCCTGACTTTC
TRBD1	TRBJ1-1	.	TRBV28	CASSRQGANTEAFF	TGTGCCAGCAGTCGACAGGGGGCGAACACTGAAGCTTTCTTT
TRBD2	TRBJ2-7	few	TRBV6-6	CASSWGTSGRYEQYF	TGTGCCAGCAGTTGGGGGACTAGCGGGAGGTACGAGCAGTACTTC
.	TRBJ2-5	.	TRBV6-6	CASSYSTELAGEVYF	TGTGCCAGCAGTTACTCGACGGAACTAGCTGGAGAGGTGTACTTC